The TCR beta chain under discussion was sequenced for a study of blood T cell repertoires in COVID-19. TCRdb's table, derived via immunoSEQ multiplex PCR, lists solely in-frame clones and lacks some. The data show some 120,000 clones, with around 90% seen just once and approximately 1.5% held by the top ten. This clone has only one observation. V lost 3 bases and J lost 2; bases outside the gene matches: 4. The CDR3 loop spans 14 amino acids. CDR1 is LGHNT and CDR2 is FRNRAP in the germline V gene. The sequenced sample was peripheral blood. The chain employs TRBV12-5 and TRBJ2-7; 7 bases align to TRBD1. The clonotype comes from a human donor in a cohort sampled during active COVID-19. The CDR3 spells CASGFGTDAYEQYF. In DNA, the CDR3 is TGTGCTAGTGGTTTTGGGACAGACGCCTACGAGCAGTACTTC. Using reference TRBV12-5 and TRBJ2-7 for the parts outside the CDR3, the full variable domain is DARVTQTPRHKVTEMGQEVTMRCQPILGHNTVFWYRQTMMQGLELLAYFRNRAPLDDSGMPKDRFSAEMPDATLATLKIQPSEPRDSAVYFCASGFGTDAYEQYFGPGTRLTVT.